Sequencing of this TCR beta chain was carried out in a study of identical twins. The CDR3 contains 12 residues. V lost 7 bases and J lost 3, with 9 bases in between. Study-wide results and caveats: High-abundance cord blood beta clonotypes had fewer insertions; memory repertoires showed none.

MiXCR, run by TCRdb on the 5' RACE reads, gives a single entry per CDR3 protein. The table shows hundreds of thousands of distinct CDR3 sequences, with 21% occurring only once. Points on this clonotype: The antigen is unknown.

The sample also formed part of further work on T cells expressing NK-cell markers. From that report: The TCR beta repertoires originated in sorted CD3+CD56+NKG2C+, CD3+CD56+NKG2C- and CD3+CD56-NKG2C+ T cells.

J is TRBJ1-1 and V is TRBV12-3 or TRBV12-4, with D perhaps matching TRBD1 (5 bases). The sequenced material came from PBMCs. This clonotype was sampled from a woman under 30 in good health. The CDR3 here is CASNTGYTEAFF. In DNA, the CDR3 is TGTGCCAGCAATACAGGTTACACTGAAGCTTTCTTT.